Many counts were recorded for the clone carrying this T cell receptor (beta chain). This sample stems from a study of T cells in Graves' hyperthyroidism and ophthalmopathy. From RNA transcripts, TCR beta CDR3 regions were amplified. The HTBI primer set was used in a first-round RT-PCR of the TCR CDR3. TCRdb itself ran the multiplex PCR reads through MiXCR, one entry per CDR3 protein. The sample records about half a million distinct CDR3 sequences, about a fifth being singletons. Sequencing used blood. The clonotype originates from a man younger than 35 with Graves' hyperthyroidism.

DNA of the CDR3: TGTGCCAGCAGTAACCCCCCCGGAAACACCATATATTTT. The encoded protein is CASSNPPGNTIYF. The chain links TRBV25-1 to TRBJ1-3; no clear D gene. The V end was cut by 5 bases, the J end by 4 bases, with 9 bases between. The V gene's germline CDR1 is MGHDK and CDR2 SYGVNS. The CDR3 sequence is 13 residues long.